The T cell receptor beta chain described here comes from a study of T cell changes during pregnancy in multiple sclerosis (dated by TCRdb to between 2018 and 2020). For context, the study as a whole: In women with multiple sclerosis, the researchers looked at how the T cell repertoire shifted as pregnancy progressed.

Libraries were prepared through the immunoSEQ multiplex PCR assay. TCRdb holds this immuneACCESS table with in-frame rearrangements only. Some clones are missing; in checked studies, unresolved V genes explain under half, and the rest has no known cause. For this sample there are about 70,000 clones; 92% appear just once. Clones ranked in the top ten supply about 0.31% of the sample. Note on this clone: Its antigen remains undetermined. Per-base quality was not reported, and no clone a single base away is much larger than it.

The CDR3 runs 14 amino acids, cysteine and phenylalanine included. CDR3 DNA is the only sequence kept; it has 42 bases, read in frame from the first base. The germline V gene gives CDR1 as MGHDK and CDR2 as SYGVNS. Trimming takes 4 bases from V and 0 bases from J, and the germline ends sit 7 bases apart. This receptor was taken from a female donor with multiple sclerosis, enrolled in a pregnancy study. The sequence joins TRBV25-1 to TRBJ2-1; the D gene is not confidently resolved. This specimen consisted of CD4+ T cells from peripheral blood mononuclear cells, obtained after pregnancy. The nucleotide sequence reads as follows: TGTGCCAGCAGTGGGCATATCTCCTACAATGAGCAGTTCTTC. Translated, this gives CASSGHISYNEQFF. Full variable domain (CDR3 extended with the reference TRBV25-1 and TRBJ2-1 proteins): EADIYQTPRYLVIGTGKKITLECSQTMGHDKMYWYQQDPGMELHLIHYSYGVNSTEKGDLSSESTVSRIRTEHFPLTLESARPSHTSQYLCASSGHISYNEQFFGPGTRLTVL.